A selection of T cell receptor beta chains follows, all from one sample in a study of T cell responses to AZD1222 COVID-19 vaccine. Profiling relied on immunoSEQ multiplex PCR, and the TCRdb table lists in-frame clones only, not all of them. The sample consists of 90,000 to 140,000 clones, approximately 92% of them appearing once. The sequencing used peripheral blood, collected 28 days after the second AZD1222 dose. The source is an adult who received the AZD1222 COVID-19 vaccine. Each CDR3 is given with its conserved first and last residue. Fields, in order: CDR3 protein, J gene, V gene.

CASSPAETYNEQFF	TRBJ2-1	TRBV18
CASSQVGGEKLFF	TRBJ1-4	TRBV4-1
CASSPSGTFGSNEKLFF	TRBJ1-4	TRBV4-2
CAWSAGGLAVTDTQYF	TRBJ2-3	TRBV30
CASSDSLATEQFF	TRBJ2-1	TRBV7-2
CASSERTPMTKAGGYTF	TRBJ1-2	TRBV6-1
CSVPGTGLAGGTGELFF	TRBJ2-2	TRBV29-1
CASSTGTGNSGNTIYF	TRBJ1-3	TRBV5-1
CASSEMDAGEQYF	TRBJ2-7	TRBV2
CASTRTSGRSTDTQYF	TRBJ2-3	TRBV19
CASKLDYEQYF	TRBJ2-7	TRBV28
CASRKEPTSYEQYF	TRBJ2-7	TRBV19
CASSVLQGTTYNEQFF	TRBJ2-1	TRBV9
CASSPTRTLYEQYF	TRBJ2-7	TRBV3-1/TRBV3-2
CASSLSTANQPQHF	TRBJ1-5	TRBV28
CAWSEWSGRYNEQFF	TRBJ2-1	TRBV30
CASSLLQANYGYTF	TRBJ1-2	TRBV7-9
CASKRLAGSTDTQYF	TRBJ2-3	TRBV9
CASITWGTGELFF	TRBJ2-2	TRBV28
CASSTELNTEAFF	TRBJ1-1	TRBV4-1
CASTQISRGYTF	TRBJ1-2	TRBV28
CASSQDKGSIGKLFF	TRBJ1-4	TRBV3-1/TRBV3-2
CASSPNGLAAEQFF	TRBJ2-1	TRBV14
CSGGTGREKLFF	TRBJ1-4	TRBV29-1
CASSLNQNYGYTF	TRBJ1-2	TRBV5-8
CATSGQGETQYF	TRBJ2-5	TRBV15
CATGEGSYNEQFF	TRBJ2-1	TRBV24-1
CASSLSGVAYEQYF	TRBJ2-7	TRBV7-9
CASSLGSDLATNEKLFF	TRBJ1-4	TRBV5-1
CASSQARVETQYF	TRBJ2-5	TRBV4-1
CASSPRGSTDTQYF	TRBJ2-3	TRBV18
CGGQFLEQYF	TRBJ2-7	TRBV25-1
CSVADRGQRPLHF	TRBJ1-6	TRBV29-1
CASSYSGEGYTF	TRBJ1-2	TRBV6-6
CAIRGPGESTDTQYF	TRBJ2-3	TRBV10-3
CASSLAAVGGGKTEAFF	TRBJ1-1	TRBV5-4
CASKEGAGAFYNEQFF	TRBJ2-1	TRBV5-5
CASSLNGFMNTEAFF	TRBJ1-1	TRBV28
CASSPGYSPNTEAFF	TRBJ1-1	TRBV19
CASSIQSNTGELFF	TRBJ2-2	TRBV19
CASSFGGSRGDGYTF	TRBJ1-2	TRBV28
CATSATPGQGAWRTDTQYF	TRBJ2-3	TRBV24-1
CASSLAAGEIYEQYF	TRBJ2-7	TRBV7-2
CASSKQCLNDQPQHF	TRBJ1-5	TRBV21-1
CSVRLYATGASEQFF	TRBJ2-1	TRBV29-1
CASSRGQGGSYNEQFF	TRBJ2-1	TRBV19
CASSQEGRTSNEQFF	TRBJ2-1	TRBV4-1
CASSEIRGREQYF	TRBJ2-7	TRBV6-1
CASSSRTGTGELFF	TRBJ2-2	TRBV7-9
CASTWGLAGVGELFF	TRBJ2-2	TRBV27
CASSHPGTSGFFSGANVLTF	TRBJ2-6	TRBV3-1/TRBV3-2
CASSYTGVLTSGLAPYF	TRBJ2-5	TRBV6-2/TRBV6-3